This TCR beta chain was captured in a study of cytomegalovirus exposure and HLA in healthy donors. Study outcomes and limitations: Sequence variants that were highly shared formed a cluster that was likely a sequencing artifact. The authors later found HLA-associated TCR beta chains more clonally expanded than equally common others. In vitro experiments confirmed that a few CMV-associated chains were specific for CMV antigens.

Researchers ran the PCR with 60 Vbeta and 13 Jbeta primers. Some clones are missing from TCRdb's copy, which holds only in-frame ones; the method was immunoSEQ multiplex PCR. The sample records about 160,000 clones, 75% to 85% being singletons. With V trimmed by 4 bases and J by 0 bases, 9 bases remained unmatched. The CDR3 has 19 residues. Germline V lookup: CDR1 MGHRA, CDR2 YSYEKL. As regards this clone: The antigen is undetermined.

Each donor was nominally healthy when sampled (though unrecorded immune exposures were likely). The chain is built from TRBV4-1 and TRBJ2-1; TRBD2 matches 13 bases. Material for sequencing was PBMCs. The receptor was isolated from a man aged 25-40 years in good health and CMV-seronegative. The CDR3 loop is CASSPPTSGRSSSYNEQFF. The DNA for the CDR3 is TGCGCCAGCAGCCCTCCGACTAGCGGGAGGTCCAGCTCCTACAATGAGCAGTTCTTC.